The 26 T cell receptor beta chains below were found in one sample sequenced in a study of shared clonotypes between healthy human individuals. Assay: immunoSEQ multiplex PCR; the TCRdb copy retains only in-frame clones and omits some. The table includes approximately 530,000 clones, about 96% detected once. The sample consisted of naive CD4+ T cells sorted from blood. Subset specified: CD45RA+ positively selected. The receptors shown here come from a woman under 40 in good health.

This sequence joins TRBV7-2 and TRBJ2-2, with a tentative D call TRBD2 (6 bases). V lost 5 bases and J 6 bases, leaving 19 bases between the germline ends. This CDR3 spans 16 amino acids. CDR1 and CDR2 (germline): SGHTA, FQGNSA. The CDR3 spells CASSPQAGLGAGELFF. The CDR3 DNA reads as TGTGCCAGCAGCCCCCAAGCGGGCCTAGGGGCCGGGGAGCTGTTTTTT.

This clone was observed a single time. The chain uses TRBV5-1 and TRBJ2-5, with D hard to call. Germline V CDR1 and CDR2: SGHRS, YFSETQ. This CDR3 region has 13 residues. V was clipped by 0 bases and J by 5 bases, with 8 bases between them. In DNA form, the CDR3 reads TGCGCCAGCAGCTTGGTAGGACGGGAGACCCAGTACTTC. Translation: CASSLVGRETQYF.

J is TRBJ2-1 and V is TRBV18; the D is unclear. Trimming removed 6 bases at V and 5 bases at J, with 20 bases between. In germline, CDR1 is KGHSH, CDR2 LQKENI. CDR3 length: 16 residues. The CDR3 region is CASSRLSRSTDNEQFF. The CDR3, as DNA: TGTGCCAGCTCCCGTCTAAGCCGGTCAACCGACAATGAGCAGTTCTTC. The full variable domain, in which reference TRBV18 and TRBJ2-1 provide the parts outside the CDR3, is NAGVMQNPRHLVRRRGQEARLRCSPMKGHSHVYWYRQLPEEGLKFMVYLQKENIIDESGMPKERFSAEFPKEGPSILRIQQVVRGDSAAYFCASSRLSRSTDNEQFFGPGTRLTVL.

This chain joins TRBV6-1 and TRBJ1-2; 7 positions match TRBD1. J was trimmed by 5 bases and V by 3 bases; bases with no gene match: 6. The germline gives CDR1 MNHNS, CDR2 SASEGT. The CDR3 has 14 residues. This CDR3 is CASSEGDRRYGYTF. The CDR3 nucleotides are TGTGCCAGCAGTGAGGGGGACAGACGTTATGGCTACACCTTC.

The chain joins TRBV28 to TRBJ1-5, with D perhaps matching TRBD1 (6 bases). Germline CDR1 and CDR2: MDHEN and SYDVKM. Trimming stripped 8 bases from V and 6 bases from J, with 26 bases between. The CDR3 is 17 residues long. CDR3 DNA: TGTGCCAGCCGAAACCCTCCTTGGGGGGCTATAGGTCAGCCCCAGCATTTT. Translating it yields CASRNPPWGAIGQPQHF.

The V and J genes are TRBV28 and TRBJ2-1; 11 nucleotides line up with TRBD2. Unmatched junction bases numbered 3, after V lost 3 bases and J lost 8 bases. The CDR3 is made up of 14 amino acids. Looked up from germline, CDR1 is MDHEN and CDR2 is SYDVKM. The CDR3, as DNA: TGTGCCAGCAGTTTCACTAGCGGGAGTCATGAGCAGTTCTTC. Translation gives CASSFTSGSHEQFF.

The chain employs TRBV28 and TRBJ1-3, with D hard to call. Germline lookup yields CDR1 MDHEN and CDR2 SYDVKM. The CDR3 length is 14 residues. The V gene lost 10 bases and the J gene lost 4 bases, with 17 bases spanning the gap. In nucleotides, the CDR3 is TGTGCCACTCAATACTTCAACTCCGGAAACACCATATATTTT. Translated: CATQYFNSGNTIYF.

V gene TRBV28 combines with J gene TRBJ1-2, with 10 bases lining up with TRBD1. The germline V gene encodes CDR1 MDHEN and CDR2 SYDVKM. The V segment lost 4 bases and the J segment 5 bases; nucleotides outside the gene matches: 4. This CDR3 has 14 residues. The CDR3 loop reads CASSSRTGGYGYTF. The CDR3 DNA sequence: TGTGCCAGCAGTTCCCGGACAGGGGGTTATGGCTACACCTTC.

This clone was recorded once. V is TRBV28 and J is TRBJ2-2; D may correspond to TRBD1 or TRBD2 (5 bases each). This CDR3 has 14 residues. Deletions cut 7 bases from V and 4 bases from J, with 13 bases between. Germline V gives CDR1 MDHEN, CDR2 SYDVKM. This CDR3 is CASTRGGVTGELFF. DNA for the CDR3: TGTGCCAGCACCCGGGGCGGAGTCACCGGGGAGCTGTTTTTT.

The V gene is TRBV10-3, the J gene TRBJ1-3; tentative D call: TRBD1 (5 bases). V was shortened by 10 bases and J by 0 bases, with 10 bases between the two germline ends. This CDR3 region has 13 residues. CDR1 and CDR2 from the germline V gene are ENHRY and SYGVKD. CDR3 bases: TGTGCCACAGGGATGCGCTCTGGAAACACCATATATTTT. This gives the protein CATGMRSGNTIYF.

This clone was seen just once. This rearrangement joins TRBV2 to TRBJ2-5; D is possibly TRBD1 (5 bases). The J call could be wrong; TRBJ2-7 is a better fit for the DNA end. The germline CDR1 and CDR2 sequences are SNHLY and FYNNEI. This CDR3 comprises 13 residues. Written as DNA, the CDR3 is TGTGCCAGCAGAAAGGGGTTGGACTACGAGCAGTACTTC. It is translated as CASRKGLDYEQYF.

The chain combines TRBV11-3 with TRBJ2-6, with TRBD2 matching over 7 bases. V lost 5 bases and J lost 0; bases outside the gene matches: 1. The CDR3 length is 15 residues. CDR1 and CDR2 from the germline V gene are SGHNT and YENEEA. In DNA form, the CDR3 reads TGTGCCAGCAGCCCGGGGGGCTCTGGGGCCAACGTCCTGACTTTC. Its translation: CASSPGGSGANVLTF.

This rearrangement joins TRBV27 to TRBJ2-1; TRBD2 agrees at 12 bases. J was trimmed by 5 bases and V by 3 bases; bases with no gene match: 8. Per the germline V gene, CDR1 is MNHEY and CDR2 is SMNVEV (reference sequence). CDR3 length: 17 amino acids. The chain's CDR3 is CASSFSSLAGGNNEQFF. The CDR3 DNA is TGTGCCAGCAGTTTCAGCTCGCTAGCGGGAGGGAACAATGAGCAGTTCTTC.

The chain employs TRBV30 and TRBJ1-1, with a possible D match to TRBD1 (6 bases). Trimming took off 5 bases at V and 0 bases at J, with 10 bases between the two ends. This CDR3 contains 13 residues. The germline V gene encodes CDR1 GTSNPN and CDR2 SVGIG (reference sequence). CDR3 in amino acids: CAWSGQLNTEAFF. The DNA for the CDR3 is TGTGCCTGGTCCGGACAGTTGAACACTGAAGCTTTCTTT.

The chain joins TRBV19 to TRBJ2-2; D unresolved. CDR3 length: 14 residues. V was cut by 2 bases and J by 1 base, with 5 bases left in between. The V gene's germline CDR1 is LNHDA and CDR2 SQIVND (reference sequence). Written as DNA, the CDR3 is TGTGCCAGTAGTATAATCTGGAACACCGGGGAGCTGTTTTTT. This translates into CASSIIWNTGELFF.

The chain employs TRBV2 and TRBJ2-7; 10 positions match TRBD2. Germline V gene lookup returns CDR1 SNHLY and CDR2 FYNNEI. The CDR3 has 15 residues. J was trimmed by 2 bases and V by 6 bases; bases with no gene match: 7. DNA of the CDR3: TGTGCCAGCAGGTCTGGACTAGCGGACGCCTACGAGCAGTACTTC. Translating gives CASRSGLADAYEQYF.

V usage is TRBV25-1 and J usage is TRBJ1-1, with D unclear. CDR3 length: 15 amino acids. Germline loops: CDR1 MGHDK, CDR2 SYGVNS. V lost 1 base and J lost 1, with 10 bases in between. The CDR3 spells CASSESSAGNTEAFF. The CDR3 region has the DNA TGTGCCAGCAGTGAATCCTCCGCAGGGAACACTGAAGCTTTCTTT.

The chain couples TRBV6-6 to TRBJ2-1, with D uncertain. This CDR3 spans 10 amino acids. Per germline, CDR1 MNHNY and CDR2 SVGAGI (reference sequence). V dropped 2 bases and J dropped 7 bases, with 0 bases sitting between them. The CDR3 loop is CASSYNEQFF. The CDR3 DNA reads TGTGCCAGCAGTTACAATGAGCAGTTCTTC.

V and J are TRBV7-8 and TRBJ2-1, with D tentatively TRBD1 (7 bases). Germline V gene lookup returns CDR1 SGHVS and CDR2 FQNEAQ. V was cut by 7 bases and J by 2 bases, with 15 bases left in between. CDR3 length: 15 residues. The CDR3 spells CASTQGGPAYNEQFF. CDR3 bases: TGTGCCAGCACCCAGGGGGGTCCAGCCTACAATGAGCAGTTCTTC.

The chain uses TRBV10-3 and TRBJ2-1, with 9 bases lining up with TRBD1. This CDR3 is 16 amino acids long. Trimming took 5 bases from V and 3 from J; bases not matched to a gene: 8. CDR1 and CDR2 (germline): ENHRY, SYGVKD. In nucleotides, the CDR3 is TGTGCCATCAGTACGCAGACAGGGGGAAACTACAATGAGCAGTTCTTC. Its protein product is CAISTQTGGNYNEQFF.

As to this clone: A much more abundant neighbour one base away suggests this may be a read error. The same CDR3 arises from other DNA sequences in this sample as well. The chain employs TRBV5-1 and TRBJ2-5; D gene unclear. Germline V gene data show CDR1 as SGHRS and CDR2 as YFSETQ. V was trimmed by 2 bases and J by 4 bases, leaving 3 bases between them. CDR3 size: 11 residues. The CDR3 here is CASSFRETQYF. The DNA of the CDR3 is TGCGCCAGCAGCTTCCGAGAGACCCAGTACTTC.

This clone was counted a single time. Here the CDR3 DNA reads TGTGCCAGCAGCCCACTAGCGGGAGGGCCAGATACGCAGTATTTT. Encoded protein: CASSPLAGGPDTQYF. This sequence joins TRBV6-4 and TRBJ2-3; 13 bases agree with TRBD2. Germline lookup yields CDR1 MRHNA and CDR2 SNTAGT. Trimming cost V 6 bases and J 4 bases; bases outside gene matches: 4. The CDR3 has 15 residues.

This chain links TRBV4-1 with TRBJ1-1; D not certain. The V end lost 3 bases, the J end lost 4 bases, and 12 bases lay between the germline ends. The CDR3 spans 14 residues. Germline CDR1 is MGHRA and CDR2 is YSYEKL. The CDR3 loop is CASSHSTYPTEAFF. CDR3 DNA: TGCGCCAGCAGCCATAGTACATATCCCACTGAAGCTTTCTTT.

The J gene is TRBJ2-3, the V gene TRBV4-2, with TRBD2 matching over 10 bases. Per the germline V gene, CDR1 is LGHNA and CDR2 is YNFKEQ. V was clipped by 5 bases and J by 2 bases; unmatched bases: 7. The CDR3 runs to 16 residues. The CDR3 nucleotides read TGTGCCAGCAGCTTCACCGGGACTAGCGCCACAGATACGCAGTATTTT. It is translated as CASSFTGTSATDTQYF.

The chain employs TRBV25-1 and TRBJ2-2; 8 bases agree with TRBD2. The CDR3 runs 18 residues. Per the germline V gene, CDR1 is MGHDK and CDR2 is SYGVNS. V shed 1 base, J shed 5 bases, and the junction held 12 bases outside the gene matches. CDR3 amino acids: CASSELVIAGRGTGELFF. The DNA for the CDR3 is TGTGCCAGCAGTGAATTGGTAATAGCGGGAAGAGGTACCGGGGAGCTGTTTTTT.

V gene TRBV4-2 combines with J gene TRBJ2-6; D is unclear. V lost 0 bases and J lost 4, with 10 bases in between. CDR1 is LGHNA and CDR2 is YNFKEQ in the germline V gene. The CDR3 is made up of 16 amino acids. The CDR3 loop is CASSQDSFPGANVLTF. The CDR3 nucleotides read TGTGCCAGCAGCCAAGATTCCTTTCCAGGGGCCAACGTCCTGACTTTC.